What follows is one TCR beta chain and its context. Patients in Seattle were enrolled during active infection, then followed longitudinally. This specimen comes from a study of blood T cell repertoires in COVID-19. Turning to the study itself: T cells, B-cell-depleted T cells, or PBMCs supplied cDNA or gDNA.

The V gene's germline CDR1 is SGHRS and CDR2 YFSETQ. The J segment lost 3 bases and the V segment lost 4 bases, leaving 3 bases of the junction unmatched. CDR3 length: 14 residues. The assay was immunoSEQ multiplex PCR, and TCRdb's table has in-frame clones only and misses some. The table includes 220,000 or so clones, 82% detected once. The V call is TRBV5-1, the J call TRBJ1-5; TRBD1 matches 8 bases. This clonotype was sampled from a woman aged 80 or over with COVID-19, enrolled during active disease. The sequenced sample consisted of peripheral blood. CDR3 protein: CASSPGQVNQPQHF. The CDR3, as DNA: TGCGCCAGCAGCCCGGGACAGGTCAATCAGCCCCAGCATTTT.